The 5 T cell receptor beta chains given below trace back to one sample, sequenced in a study of CD8+ T cells in alopecia areata. Reverse transcription of extracted RNA yielded cDNA, which provided the sequencing template. TCRdb's copy holds only in-frame clones and misses some; the assay was immunoSEQ multiplex PCR. The table includes approximately 170,000 clones, less than 70% detected once. The treatment here: oral pan-JAK inhibitor, 5-10 mg twice daily. Sequenced here: CD4+ T cells sorted from blood, sampled at week 24, from a patient treated with tofacitinib. These TCRs come from a human donor with alopecia areata.

This chain uses TRBV7-9 with TRBJ1-1, with a possible D match to TRBD1 (6 bases). Germline values: CDR1 SEHNR, CDR2 FQNEAQ (reference sequence). The CDR3 contains 13 residues. The germline V and J ends were trimmed by 0 bases and 6 bases, with 8 bases remaining between them. In DNA, the CDR3 is TGTGCCAGCAGCTTAGCAGGGGGTTCTGAAGCTTTCTTT. Its translation is CASSLAGGSEAFF.

V and J are TRBV10-3 and TRBJ1-2, with D perhaps TRBD1 (6 bases). In germline, CDR1 is ENHRY, CDR2 SYGVKD. V lost 4 bases and J lost 10, with 13 bases in between. This CDR3 has 12 residues. Here the CDR3 DNA reads TGTGCCATCAGTGCATCGGACAGCCACTACACCTTC. Residues: CAISASDSHYTF.

This clone came up a few times. The genes are TRBV10-3 and TRBJ2-5; 8 positions agree with TRBD2. From germline, CDR1 is ENHRY and CDR2 SYGVKD. This CDR3 region has 16 residues. V shed 3 bases and J 5 bases; nucleotides not matched to a gene: 11. The CDR3 reads CAISDPRPSGSETQYF. For the CDR3, the DNA is TGTGCCATCAGTGACCCCCGTCCTAGCGGGTCTGAGACCCAGTACTTC.

The rearrangement links TRBV6-6 to TRBJ1-5, with D perhaps matching TRBD1 (6 bases). V lost 5 bases, J lost 4 bases, and 12 bases lay in between. CDR3 length: 14 residues. Germline V gene data show CDR1 as MNHNY and CDR2 as SVGAGI (reference sequence). This chain's CDR3 is CASSHREVNQPQHF. The CDR3 region has the DNA TGTGCCAGCAGTCACAGGGAAGTGAATCAGCCCCAGCATTTT.

This clone was seen a few times. The V call is TRBV6-5, the J call TRBJ1-4; maybe TRBD1 (6 bases). Germline V CDR1 and CDR2: MNHEY, SVGAGI. The CDR3 contains 14 residues. The V and J ends lost 5 bases and 0 bases respectively, with 7 bases between them. DNA of the CDR3: TGTGCCAGCAGTCGACAGGCAACTAATGAAAAACTGTTTTTT. Protein: CASSRQATNEKLFF.